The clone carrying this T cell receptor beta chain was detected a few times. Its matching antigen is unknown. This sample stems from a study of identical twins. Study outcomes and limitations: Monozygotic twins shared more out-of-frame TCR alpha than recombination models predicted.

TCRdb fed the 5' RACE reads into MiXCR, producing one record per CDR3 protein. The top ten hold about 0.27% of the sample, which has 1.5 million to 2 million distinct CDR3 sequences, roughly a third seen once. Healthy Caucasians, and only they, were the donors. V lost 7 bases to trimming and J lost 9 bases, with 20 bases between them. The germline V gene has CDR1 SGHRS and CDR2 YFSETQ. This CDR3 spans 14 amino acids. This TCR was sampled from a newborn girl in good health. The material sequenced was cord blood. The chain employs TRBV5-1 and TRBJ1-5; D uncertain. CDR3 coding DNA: TGCGCCAGCCAAGGTGGGCAGGCTCTCCGGCCCCAGCATTTT. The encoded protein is CASQGGQALRPQHF.